This is a list of T cell receptor beta chains from one sample in a study of vaccination and CD4 T cells after COVID-19. These receptors' targets are unknown. TCRdb redid the calling of the PCR reads with MiXCR, one entry per CDR3 protein. The sample records about 10,000 distinct CDR3 sequences, roughly a third being singletons. Material: CD4+ T cells from blood, cultured in vitro. Every receptor here comes from a human donor in good health. The CDR3 runs from the conserved cysteine through the conserved F or W. The D gene is left open where the match is weak. The size entry is marked missing in some rows and otherwise reads once, few, many or a size class.

d_call,j_call,v_call,clone_size,cdr3_aa,cdr3_nt
-,TRBJ2-5,TRBV12-3/TRBV12-4,-,CASSLVSPGGTQYF,TGTGCCAGCAGTTTAGTGTCCCCTGGGGGGACCCAGTACTTC
-,TRBJ1-6,TRBV12-3/TRBV12-4,-,CASSTGRPGSPLHF,TGTGCCAGCAGTACCGGACGACCAGGTTCACCCCTCCACTTT
-,TRBJ2-4,TRBV20-1,-,CSAIKPGLQENIQYF,TGCAGTGCCATTAAACCCGGGCTTCAAGAAAACATTCAGTACTTC
-,TRBJ1-1,TRBV19,-,CASSYSGAEAFF,TGTGCCAGTAGTTACTCGGGAGCTGAAGCTTTCTTT
-,TRBJ2-2,TRBV20-1,-,CSARDSVRASSQFANTGELFF,TGCAGTGCTAGAGACAGTGTGAGGGCCTCCAGCCAGTTCGCGAACACCGGGGAGCTGTTTTTT
-,TRBJ1-5,TRBV2,few,CASTAQGSNQPQHF,TGTGCCAGCACGGCCCAGGGTAGCAATCAGCCCCAGCATTTT
-,TRBJ1-2,TRBV29-1,-,CSVESGANYGYTF,TGCAGCGTTGAATCTGGGGCTAACTATGGCTACACCTTC
-,TRBJ1-1,TRBV18,few,CASMGVDTEAFF,TGTGCCAGCATGGGGGTGGACACTGAAGCTTTCTTT
-,TRBJ1-1,TRBV20-1,-,CSARDQVTENTEAFF,TGCAGTGCTAGAGATCAAGTGACAGAGAACACTGAAGCTTTCTTT
TRBD2,TRBJ2-1,TRBV20-1,-,CSARDPGGGESTTVIF,TGCAGTGCTAGAGATCCGGGCGGGGGTGAGTCCACCACCGTGATCTTC
-,TRBJ2-7,TRBV6-5,-,CASSYSNTAYEQYF,TGTGCCAGCAGTTACTCGAACACGGCGTACGAGCAGTACTTC
-,TRBJ1-1,TRBV5-1,-,CASSSRVQGQNTEAFF,TGCGCCAGCAGCTCCCGAGTCCAGGGGCAGAACACTGAAGCTTTCTTT
TRBD1,TRBJ2-1,TRBV10-3,-,CAISEFGGTGGAYNEQFF,TGTGCCATCAGTGAGTTTGGGGGGACAGGGGGAGCCTACAATGAGCAGTTCTTC
-,TRBJ1-1,TRBV18,-,CASSPEEYMNTEAFF,TGTGCCAGCTCACCAGAGGAGTACATGAACACTGAAGCTTTCTTT
-,TRBJ1-1,TRBV12-3/TRBV12-4,few,CASSLSAYDAFF,TGTGCCAGCAGTTTATCGGCCTACGATGCTTTCTTT
-,TRBJ2-1,TRBV5-1,-,CASSRRGEFRNEQFF,TGCGCCAGCAGCCGGAGAGGGGAGTTCCGGAATGAGCAGTTCTTC
TRBD1,TRBJ1-1,TRBV24-1,-,CATSDSRGREAFF,TGTGCCACCAGTGATTCGAGGGGGCGGGAAGCTTTCTTT
-,TRBJ1-6,TRBV25-1,-,CASSPVTRTGVVNSPLHF,TGTGCCAGCAGTCCAGTCACCAGAACCGGGGTCGTGAATTCACCCCTCCACTTT
-,TRBJ2-3,TRBV6-1,-,CASSDYRVDTQYF,TGTGCCAGCAGTGATTACAGGGTAGATACGCAGTATTTT
-,TRBJ2-7,TRBV7-7,few,CASSTGPGASYEQYF,TGTGCTAGCAGCACAGGCCCGGGGGCCAGCTACGAGCAGTACTTC
-,TRBJ1-3,TRBV20-1,few,CSVQDSGNTIYF,TGCAGTGTTCAGGACTCTGGAAACACCATATATTTT
-,TRBJ1-3,TRBV7-8,-,CASSPQGAGNTIYF,TGTGCCAGCAGCCCACAGGGAGCTGGAAACACCATATATTTT
TRBD1,TRBJ2-7,TRBV11-2,-,CASSLFATGGYEQYF,TGTGCCAGCAGCTTATTCGCGACAGGGGGGTACGAGCAGTACTTC
-,TRBJ1-1,TRBV20-1,-,CSARTTEAFF,TGCAGTGCTAGGACCACTGAAGCTTTCTTT
-,TRBJ1-6,TRBV20-1,few,CSANRGLRIGNSPLHF,TGCAGTGCTAATAGGGGTTTAAGGATCGGGAATTCACCCCTCCACTTT
TRBD1,TRBJ1-1,TRBV7-2,few,CASSGRQGLNTEAFF,TGTGCCAGCAGCGGCCGACAGGGGTTGAACACTGAAGCTTTCTTT